The 5 T cell receptor beta chains below all came from one sample that was sequenced in a study of OX40 agonist ivuxolimab in advanced cancers. Some clones are missing from TCRdb's copy, which holds only in-frame ones; the method was immunoSEQ multiplex PCR. The sample lists 50,000 to 70,000 clones; about 83% were seen once. Sequencing used CD4+ or CD8+ T cells sorted from blood, obtained in a trial of the OX40 agonist ivuxolimab. The receptors were sampled from an adult with an advanced solid tumor such as melanoma, head and neck, liver or kidney cancer.

The chain is built from TRBV5-1 and TRBJ2-4; D is unresolved. Germline CDR1 is SGHRS and CDR2 is YFSETQ. There are 15 residues in the CDR3. Between the trimmed V and J ends, which lost 0 bases and 0 bases, there was a span of 7 bases. This chain's CDR3 is CASSLDGLAKNIQYF. CDR3 sequence (DNA): TGCGCCAGCAGCTTGGACGGATTAGCCAAAAACATTCAGTACTTC.

This chain uses TRBV28 with TRBJ1-2; no firm D call. Deletions cut 10 bases from V and 3 bases from J, with 15 bases between. The CDR3 extends over 13 amino acids. The germline CDR1 and CDR2 sequences are MDHEN and SYDVKM. The CDR3 region is CATTFGSYYGYTF. The DNA of the CDR3 is TGTGCCACTACGTTCGGTTCTTACTATGGCTACACCTTC.

This clone was counted between two and nine times. The chain recombines TRBV4-1 with TRBJ1-1; D is unclear. Germline V gene data show CDR1 as MGHRA and CDR2 as YSYEKL. This CDR3 spans 15 amino acids. V was trimmed by 2 bases and J by 3 bases, leaving 13 bases between them. CDR3 in amino acids: CASSQSSAWDTEAFF. The DNA of the CDR3 is TGCGCCAGCAGCCAATCGTCGGCTTGGGACACTGAAGCTTTCTTT.

The rearrangement uses TRBV6-1 and TRBJ2-1; tentative D call: TRBD1 (6 bases). V was cut by 5 bases and J by 10 bases, with 18 bases left in between. This CDR3 region has 14 residues. From germline, CDR1 is MNHNS and CDR2 SASEGT. For the CDR3, the DNA is TGTGCCAGCAGTTTAACCGGACAGTCGCCCGAGCAGTTCTTC. It yields the protein CASSLTGQSPEQFF.

The J gene is TRBJ1-2, the V gene TRBV5-1, with 8 bases identical to TRBD1. CDR1 SGHRS and CDR2 YFSETQ come from the germline V gene. The V and J ends lost 4 bases and 7 bases, in that order; junction bases with no gene match: 12. This CDR3 has 15 amino acids. The CDR3 spells CASSARPGGEGGYTF. The CDR3 coding sequence is TGCGCCAGCAGCGCCCGTCCAGGGGGCGAGGGTGGCTACACCTTC.